Detailed here is one T cell receptor beta chain. The antigen is not known. The data belong to a study of shared clonotypes between healthy human individuals. Study findings and constraints: On the whole, naive subsets had larger estimated richness than memory subsets had. Sample collection involved blood only; tissue repertoires are likely different. The naive CD4 repertoires of a few donors were compared, and roughly 5.1% of clonotypes were shared.

The authors divided CD4+ cells into CD45RA+ naive and CD45RA-negative memory subsets. The junction had 12 bases not matched to a gene; V was cut back by 5 bases and J by 0 bases. The germline CDR1 and CDR2 sequences are PRHDT and FYEKMQ (reference sequence). This CDR3 is 17 amino acids long. TCRdb's table, derived via immunoSEQ multiplex PCR, lists solely in-frame clones and lacks some. The sample lists some 2 million clones; over 85% were seen once. This receptor was taken from a man between 18 and 29 years old in good health. The sequenced material came from naive CD4+ T cells sorted from blood. The subset denotes: CD45RA+ positively selected. The chain links TRBV13 to TRBJ2-7, with 8 nucleotides matching TRBD1. The CDR3: CASSQTRQGRISYEQYF. The CDR3 coding sequence is TGTGCCAGCAGCCAAACCCGACAGGGGAGGATCTCCTACGAGCAGTACTTC.